The TCR beta chain under discussion was sequenced for a study of T cell responses to AZD1222 COVID-19 vaccine. The assay was immunoSEQ multiplex PCR, and TCRdb's table has in-frame clones only and misses some. The repertoire consists of more than 140,000 clones, with around 88% occurring once and the leading ten covering around 3.4%. There are 15 residues in the CDR3. From germline, CDR1 is SGHTA and CDR2 FQGTGA. V was shortened by 2 bases and J by 4 bases, with 12 bases between the two germline ends. The chain links TRBV7-3 to TRBJ2-1; maybe TRBD2 (6 bases). Material: peripheral blood, obtained on day 0 of MenACWY control vaccination. The source is an adult in good health. The CDR3 DNA follows: TGTGCCAGCAGCTTAGGGGGGTTCATGTACAATGAGCAGTTCTTC. Protein sequence: CASSLGGFMYNEQFF.